This TCR beta chain was recorded in a study of OX40 agonist ivuxolimab in advanced cancers. Study-level information: Participants averaged around 60 years of age (range roughly 23 to 85) and were roughly 83% male. Prior checkpoint blockade (anti-PD-1, anti-PD-L1 or anti-CTLA-4) was permitted; approximately 41% had it.

Remarks on this clone: Its antigen is still unknown.

Overall study results and limits: Normalized expansion of T-cell clones was also low for some nonresponders. Antigen targets of the expanded peripheral T cells went undetermined.

J was trimmed by 4 bases and V by 2 bases; bases with no gene match: 5. The CDR3 length is 15 residues. The germline gives CDR1 MDHEN, CDR2 SYDVKM. Libraries were prepared by immunoSEQ multiplex PCR; TCRdb keeps only in-frame clonotypes and omits some of them. The data contain approximately 41,000 clones, around four fifths of them singletons. This TCR was recovered from an adult with an advanced solid tumor such as melanoma, head and neck, liver or kidney cancer. The chain carries TRBV28 and TRBJ2-3, with 8 bases lining up with TRBD2. Sample: CD4+ or CD8+ T cells sorted from blood, taken in a trial of the OX40 agonist ivuxolimab. The CDR3 coding sequence is TGTGCCAGCAGTTTAGGGGGACTAGGCGCAGATACGCAGTATTTT. As protein: CASSLGGLGADTQYF.